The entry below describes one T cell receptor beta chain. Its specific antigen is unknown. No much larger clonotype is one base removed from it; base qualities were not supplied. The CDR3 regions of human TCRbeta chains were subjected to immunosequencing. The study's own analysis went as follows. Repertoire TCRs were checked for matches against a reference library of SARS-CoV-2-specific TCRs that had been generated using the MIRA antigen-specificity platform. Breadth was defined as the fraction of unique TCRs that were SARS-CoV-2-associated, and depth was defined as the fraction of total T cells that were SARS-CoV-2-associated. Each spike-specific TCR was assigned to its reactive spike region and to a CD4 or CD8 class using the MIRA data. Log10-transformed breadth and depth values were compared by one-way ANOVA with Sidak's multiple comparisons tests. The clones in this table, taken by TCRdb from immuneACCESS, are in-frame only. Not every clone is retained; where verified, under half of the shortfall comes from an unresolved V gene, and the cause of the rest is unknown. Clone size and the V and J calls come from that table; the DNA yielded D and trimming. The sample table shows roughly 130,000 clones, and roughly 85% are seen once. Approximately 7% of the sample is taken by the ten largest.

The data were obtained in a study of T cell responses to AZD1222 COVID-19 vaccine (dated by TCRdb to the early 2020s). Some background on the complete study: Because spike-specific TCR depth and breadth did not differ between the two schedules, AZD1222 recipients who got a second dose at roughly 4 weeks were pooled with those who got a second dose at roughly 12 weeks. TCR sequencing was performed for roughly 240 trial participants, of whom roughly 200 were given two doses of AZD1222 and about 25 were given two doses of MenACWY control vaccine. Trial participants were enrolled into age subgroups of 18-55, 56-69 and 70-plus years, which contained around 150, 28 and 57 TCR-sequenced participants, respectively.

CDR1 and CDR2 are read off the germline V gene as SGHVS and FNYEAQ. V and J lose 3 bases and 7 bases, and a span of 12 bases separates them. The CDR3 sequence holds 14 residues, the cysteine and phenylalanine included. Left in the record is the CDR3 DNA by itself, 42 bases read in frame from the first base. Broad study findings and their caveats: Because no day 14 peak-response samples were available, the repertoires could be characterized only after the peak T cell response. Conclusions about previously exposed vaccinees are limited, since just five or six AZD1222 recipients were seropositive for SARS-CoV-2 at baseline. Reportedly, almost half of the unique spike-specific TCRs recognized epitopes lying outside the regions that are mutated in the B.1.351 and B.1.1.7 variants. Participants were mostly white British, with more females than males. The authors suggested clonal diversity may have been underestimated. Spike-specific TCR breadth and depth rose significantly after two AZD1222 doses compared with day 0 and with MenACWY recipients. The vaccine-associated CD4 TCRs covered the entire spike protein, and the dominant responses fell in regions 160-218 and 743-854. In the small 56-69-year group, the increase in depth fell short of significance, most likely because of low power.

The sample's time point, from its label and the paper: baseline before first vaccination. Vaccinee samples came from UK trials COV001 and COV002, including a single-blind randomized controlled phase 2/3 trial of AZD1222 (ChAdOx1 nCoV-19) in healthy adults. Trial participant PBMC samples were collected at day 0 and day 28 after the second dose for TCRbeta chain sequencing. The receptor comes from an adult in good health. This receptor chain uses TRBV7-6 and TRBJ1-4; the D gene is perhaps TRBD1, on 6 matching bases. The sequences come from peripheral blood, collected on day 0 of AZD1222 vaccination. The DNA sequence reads TGTGCCAGCAGCTTCGGGGAGGGGGGTGAAAAACTGTTTTTT. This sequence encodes CASSFGEGGEKLFF.